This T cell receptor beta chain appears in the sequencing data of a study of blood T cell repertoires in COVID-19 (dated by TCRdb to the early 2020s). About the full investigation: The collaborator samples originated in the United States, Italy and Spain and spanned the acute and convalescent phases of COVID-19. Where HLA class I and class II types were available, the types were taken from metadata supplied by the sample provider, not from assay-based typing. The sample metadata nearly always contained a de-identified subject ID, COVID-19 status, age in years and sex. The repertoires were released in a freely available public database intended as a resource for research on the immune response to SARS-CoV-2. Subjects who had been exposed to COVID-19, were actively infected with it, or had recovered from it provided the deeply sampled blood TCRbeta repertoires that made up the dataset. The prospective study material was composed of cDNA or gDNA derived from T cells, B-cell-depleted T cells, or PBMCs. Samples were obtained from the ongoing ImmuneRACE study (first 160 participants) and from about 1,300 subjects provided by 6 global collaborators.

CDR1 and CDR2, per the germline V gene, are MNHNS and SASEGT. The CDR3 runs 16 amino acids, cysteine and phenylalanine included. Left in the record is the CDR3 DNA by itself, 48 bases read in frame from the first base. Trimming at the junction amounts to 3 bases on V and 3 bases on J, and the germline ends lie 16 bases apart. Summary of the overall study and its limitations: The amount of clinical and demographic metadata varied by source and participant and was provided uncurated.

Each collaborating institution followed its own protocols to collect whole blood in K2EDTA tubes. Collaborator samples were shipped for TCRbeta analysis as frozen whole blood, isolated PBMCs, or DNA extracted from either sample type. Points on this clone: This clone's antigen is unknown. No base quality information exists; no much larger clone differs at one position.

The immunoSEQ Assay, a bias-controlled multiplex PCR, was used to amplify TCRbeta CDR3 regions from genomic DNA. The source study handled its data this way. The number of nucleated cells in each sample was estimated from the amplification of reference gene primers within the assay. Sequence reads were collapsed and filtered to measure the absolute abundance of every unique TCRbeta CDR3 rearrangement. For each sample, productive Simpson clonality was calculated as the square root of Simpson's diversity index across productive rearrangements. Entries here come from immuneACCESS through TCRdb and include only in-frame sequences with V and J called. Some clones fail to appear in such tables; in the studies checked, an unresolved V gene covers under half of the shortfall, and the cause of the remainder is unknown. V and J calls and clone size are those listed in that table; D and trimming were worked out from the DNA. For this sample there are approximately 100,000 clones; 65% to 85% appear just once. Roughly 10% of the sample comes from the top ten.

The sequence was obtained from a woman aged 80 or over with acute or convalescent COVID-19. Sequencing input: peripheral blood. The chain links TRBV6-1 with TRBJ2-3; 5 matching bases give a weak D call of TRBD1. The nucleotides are TGTGCCAGCAGTGAGTTCCTAGGGGCGACGACAGATACGCAGTATTTT. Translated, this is CASSEFLGATTDTQYF.